This T cell receptor (beta chain) comes out of a study of technical replicates of blood from four donors. Clones were sequenced by immunoSEQ multiplex PCR, and TCRdb holds only the in-frame ones, with some missing. The repertoire has 75,000 to 90,000 clones, around nine tenths of them found once; the top ten carry 0.25% to 0.35%. This receptor was obtained from a human donor in good health. Sequencing was performed on T cells isolated from PBMCs.

The CDR3 sequence: CASSFWTSGFLSGANVLTF. The CDR3, as DNA: TGTGCCAGCAGTTTCTGGACTAGCGGCTTCCTCTCTGGGGCCAACGTCCTGACTTTC. V is TRBV27 and J is TRBJ2-6; 10 bases match TRBD2. This CDR3 has 19 residues. The V gene's germline CDR1 is MNHEY and CDR2 SMNVEV (reference sequence). J gave up 0 bases and V 3 bases, and 8 bases lay outside the gene matches. The whole variable domain, filled in from reference TRBV27 and TRBJ2-6, reads EAQVTQNPRYLITVTGKKLTVTCSQNMNHEYMSWYRQDPGLGLRQIYYSMNVEVTDKGDVPEGYKVSRKEKRNFPLILESPSPNQTSLYFCASSFWTSGFLSGANVLTFGAGSRLTVL.